The next 29 T cell receptor beta chains were all read from a single sample in a study of T cell repertoires in cytomegalovirus infection (dated by TCRdb to the late 2010s). No antigen has been assigned to these receptors. The data were produced on an Illumina HiSeq 1500. TCRdb applied fastp at Q25 and MiXCR to the public reads, then kept only in-frame beta chains. Every CDR3 protein is listed once, alongside the most common genes and DNA of its rows. Recorded for this sample are approximately 280,000 distinct CDR3 sequences; roughly a fifth of them occurred a single time. The ten largest make up approximately 19% of the sample. What the treatment or condition label conveys for this sample: in vitro stimulation with specific CMV peptide epitopes to enrich CMV-specific T cells. The sequenced sample was cultured PBMCs, obtained from culture after CMV antigen stimulation. These receptors came from a human donor in good health (CMV status not recorded). Some clones in this sample may be carry-over from other donors' samples.

This clonotype has only a few counts. The chain has TRBV27 and TRBJ2-1; 8 bases map to TRBD2. Germline loops: CDR1 MNHEY, CDR2 SMNVEV (reference sequence). The CDR3 is made up of 13 amino acids. The trim removed 5 bases at V and 11 bases at J, leaving 8 bases unmatched. This CDR3 reads CASSPSTSGQQFF. DNA of the CDR3: TGTGCCAGCAGTCCGTCCACTAGCGGCCAGCAGTTCTTC.

This clonotype was detected many times. This sequence joins TRBV28 and TRBJ2-2; 8 bases match TRBD1. CDR1 and CDR2 from the germline V gene are MDHEN and SYDVKM. The CDR3 is 15 amino acids. After removal of 3 bases from V and 6 bases from J, the junction contained 6 bases not matched to a gene. CDR3 protein: CASSFPDRAAGELFF. The CDR3 DNA sequence: TGTGCCAGCAGTTTCCCGGACAGGGCCGCCGGGGAGCTGTTTTTT.

This clonotype has at least ten counts. CDR3 protein: CASSADRDTEAFF. Written as DNA, the CDR3 is TGTGCCAGCAGTGCCGACAGGGACACTGAAGCTTTCTTT. V gene TRBV12-3 or TRBV12-4 combines with J gene TRBJ1-1; TRBD1 agrees at 7 bases. The ends lost 5 bases at V and 3 bases at J; junction bases unmatched: 3. CDR3 size: 13 residues.

The table lists this clonotype with a few counts. This chain connects TRBV19 to TRBJ2-3, with 7 bases aligning to TRBD2. After removal of 3 bases from V and 4 bases from J, the junction contained 4 bases not matched to a gene. CDR1 is LNHDA and CDR2 is SQIVND in the germline V gene (reference sequence). The CDR3 consists of 14 residues. CDR3 nucleotides: TGTGCCAGTAGTATCGGACTAGTATCAGATACGCAGTATTTT. It yields the protein CASSIGLVSDTQYF.

The chain has TRBV18 and TRBJ1-2; D not certain. CDR3 length equals 17 residues. Germline V CDR1 and CDR2: KGHSH, LQKENI. V dropped 2 bases and J dropped 3 bases, with 19 bases sitting between them. CDR3 amino acids: CASSPRTTIGIDYGYTF. The CDR3 nucleotides read TGTGCCAGCTCACCAAGGACCACGATAGGAATAGACTATGGCTACACCTTC.

This clonotype was detected a few times. The V gene is TRBV11-2, the J gene TRBJ2-3; 9 positions agree with TRBD2. Germline V gene lookup returns CDR1 SGHAT and CDR2 FQNNGV. This CDR3 is built from 15 residues. V shed 4 bases, J shed 6 bases, and the junction held 8 bases outside the gene matches. As DNA, the CDR3 is TGTGCCAGCAGCTCGGTAGCGGGAGAAGGTGATACGCAGTATTTT. This translates into CASSSVAGEGDTQYF.

The rearrangement joins TRBV6-1 to TRBJ2-1, with TRBD1 matching over 11 bases. Germline V gene lookup returns CDR1 MNHNS and CDR2 SASEGT. The CDR3 has 14 residues. J was trimmed by 14 bases and V by 5 bases; bases with no gene match: 11. The CDR3 reads CASSPGTGGLGEFF. In DNA form, the CDR3 reads TGTGCCAGCAGTCCCGGGACAGGGGGTTTAGGGGAGTTCTTC.

There are a few counts of this clonotype. The gene calls are TRBV24-1 and TRBJ2-3, with 11 bases that match TRBD2. This CDR3 has 16 residues. V shed 4 bases, J shed 6 bases, and the junction held 8 bases outside the gene matches. Per the germline V gene, CDR1 is KGHDR and CDR2 is SFDVKD. CDR3 amino acids: CATSEHGTSGLDTQYF. The CDR3 bases are TGTGCCACCAGTGAGCACGGGACTAGCGGCCTTGATACGCAGTATTTT.

The rearrangement uses TRBV10-2 and TRBJ1-2; the D is unclear. This CDR3 region has 13 residues. Germline assignment: CDR1 WSHSY and CDR2 SAAADI. Trimming left V 6 bases short and J 0 bases short, with 8 bases between. The CDR3 sequence: CASRGSANYGYTF. The DNA of the CDR3 is TGCGCCAGCAGGGGGTCCGCTAACTATGGCTACACCTTC.

This clonotype was seen only a few times. In DNA form, the CDR3 reads TGTGCCAGCAGTCATCGGACGTCTAGCACAGATACGCAGTATTTT. This translates into CASSHRTSSTDTQYF. This rearrangement joins TRBV28 to TRBJ2-3; no firm D call. V was shortened by 5 bases and J by 0 bases, with 12 bases between the two germline ends. This CDR3 has 15 amino acids. The germline CDR1 and CDR2 sequences are MDHEN and SYDVKM.

This rearrangement joins TRBV4-1 to TRBJ2-1; D is ambiguous. The CDR3 has 14 amino acids. Looked up from germline, CDR1 is MGHRA and CDR2 is YSYEKL. The ends were cut back, 7 bases at V and 0 bases at J, with 10 bases in the middle. The CDR3: CASTTYVSYNEQFF. The CDR3 nucleotides are TGCGCCAGCACCACTTACGTCTCCTACAATGAGCAGTTCTTC.

This clonotype was counted many times. The chain combines TRBV7-2 with TRBJ2-5, with TRBD1 matching 8 bases. Germline V gene lookup returns CDR1 SGHTA and CDR2 FQGNSA. The V segment lost 1 base and the J segment 5 bases; nucleotides outside the gene matches: 3. CDR3 size: 14 residues. The CDR3 nucleotides are TGTGCCAGCAGCTTAGTGCAGGGGGCCGAGACCCAGTACTTC. It yields the protein CASSLVQGAETQYF.

This clonotype came up a few times. The CDR3 coding sequence is TGTGCCAGCAGCCCAACAGGGGTGGGAGGCTACACCTTC. This codes for CASSPTGVGGYTF. The gene calls are TRBV7-9 and TRBJ1-2, with 7 bases identical to TRBD1. The ends lost 5 bases at V and 8 bases at J; junction bases unmatched: 8. The V gene's germline CDR1 is SEHNR and CDR2 FQNEAQ (reference sequence). This CDR3 spans 13 amino acids.

This sequence joins TRBV6-5 and TRBJ2-3; D not resolved. Germline assignment: CDR1 MNHEY and CDR2 SVGAGI. The ends were cut back, 7 bases at V and 0 bases at J, with 8 bases in the middle. The CDR3 length is 13 residues. CDR3 sequence (DNA): TGTGCCAGCACCGACGACAGCACAGATACGCAGTATTTT. It codes for CASTDDSTDTQYF.

This clonotype was seen only once. V and J are TRBV6-5 and TRBJ2-2; D is ambiguous. V dropped 0 bases and J dropped 8 bases, with 4 bases sitting between them. The germline V gene encodes CDR1 MNHEY and CDR2 SVGAGI. The CDR3 totals 12 residues. The DNA of the CDR3 is TGTGCCAGCAGTTACTCGGTTGGGGAGCTGTTTTTT. This sequence encodes CASSYSVGELFF.

This clonotype has a handful of counts. The gene calls are TRBV6-2 or TRBV6-3 and TRBJ1-5; weak D call: TRBD1 (6 bases). The CDR3 extends over 15 amino acids. V was shortened by 0 bases and J by 5 bases, with 11 bases between the two germline ends. Per the germline V gene, CDR1 is MNHEY and CDR2 is SVGEGT. The CDR3: CASSYSSRGYQPQHF. In DNA, the CDR3 is TGTGCCAGCAGTTACTCGTCCAGGGGATATCAGCCCCAGCATTTT.

This clonotype has more than one count but fewer than ten. This chain uses TRBV28 with TRBJ2-6; no definite D call. The germline CDR1 and CDR2 sequences are MDHEN and SYDVKM. Trimming stripped 6 bases from V and 0 bases from J, with 12 bases between. The CDR3 consists of 16 residues. This CDR3 reads CASSPVEVSGANVLTF. CDR3 nucleotide sequence: TGTGCCAGCAGCCCCGTTGAGGTCTCTGGGGCCAACGTCCTGACTTTC.

V gene TRBV7-2 combines with J gene TRBJ2-1; 16 nucleotides agree with TRBD2. This CDR3 is 19 amino acids long. Germline CDR1 and CDR2: SGHTA and FQGNSA. V shed 5 bases and J 6 bases; nucleotides not matched to a gene: 13. CDR3 loop: CASSRPGLAGGESGNEQFF. The CDR3 DNA reads TGTGCCAGCAGCCGACCGGGACTAGCGGGAGGGGAATCGGGCAATGAGCAGTTCTTC. The full variable domain, its missing parts supplied by reference TRBV7-2 and TRBJ2-1, is GAGVSQSPSNKVTEKGKDVELRCDPISGHTALYWYRQSLGQGLEFLIYFQGNSAPDKSGLPSDRFSAERTGGSVSTLTIQRTQQEDSAVYLCASSRPGLAGGESGNEQFFGPGTRLTVL.

This rearrangement joins TRBV7-2 to TRBJ1-4, with D possibly matching TRBD1 (5 bases). The CDR3 extends over 15 amino acids. V lost 2 bases to trimming and J lost 5 bases, with 12 bases between them. Per germline, CDR1 SGHTA and CDR2 FQGNSA. CDR3 sequence (DNA): TGTGCCAGCAGCTTAAATCGACAGCCGAATGAAAAACTGTTTTTT. Amino acids: CASSLNRQPNEKLFF.

The table lists this clonotype with a few counts. The chain links TRBV7-9 to TRBJ2-1; 7 positions match TRBD2. Germline V gene sequence: CDR1 SEHNR, CDR2 FQNEAQ (reference sequence). The junction had 11 bases not matched to a gene; V was cut back by 3 bases and J by 9 bases. The CDR3 loop spans 15 amino acids. CDR3 residues: CASSFLGGGPGEQFF. The CDR3 nucleotides are TGTGCCAGCAGCTTTCTCGGGGGAGGGCCCGGTGAGCAGTTCTTC.

This clonotype has a handful of counts. CDR3 in amino acids: CASSLGGVYNEQFF. The CDR3 DNA follows: TGTGCCAGCAGCTTGGGTGGGGTGTACAATGAGCAGTTCTTC. The chain couples TRBV5-4 to TRBJ2-1, with no clear D. The V end was cut by 0 bases, the J end by 4 bases, with 8 bases between. The length of the CDR3 is 14 residues. Germline assignment: CDR1 SGHNT and CDR2 YYREEE (reference sequence). Combining the CDR3 with reference TRBV5-4 and TRBJ2-1 gives the whole variable domain ETGVTQSPTHLIKTRGQQVTLRCSSQSGHNTVSWYQQALGQGPQFIFQYYREEENGRGNFPPRFSGLQFPNYSSELNVNALELDDSALYLCASSLGGVYNEQFFGPGTRLTVL.

This clonotype has a handful of counts. The chain carries TRBV15 and TRBJ2-1, with 7 bases matching TRBD2. This CDR3 is 14 amino acids long. Germline CDR1 is LNHNV and CDR2 is YYDKDF (reference sequence). J gave up 0 bases and V 8 bases, and 4 bases lay outside the gene matches. CDR3 loop: CATERGSSYNEQFF. The CDR3 DNA sequence: TGTGCCACCGAGCGGGGAAGCTCCTACAATGAGCAGTTCTTC.

This clonotype was detected only a few times. This rearrangement joins TRBV7-2 to TRBJ2-3; 8 bases are shared with TRBD2. This CDR3 region has 16 residues. Germline lookup yields CDR1 SGHTA and CDR2 FQGNSA. V shed 4 bases, J shed 10 bases, and the junction held 16 bases outside the gene matches. Here the CDR3 reads CASSSGFSGRAGAQYF. CDR3 in DNA: TGTGCCAGCAGCTCGGGCTTTTCCGGGAGGGCCGGAGCGCAGTATTTT. Based on the CDR3 plus reference TRBV7-2 and TRBJ2-3, the full variable domain is GAGVSQSPSNKVTEKGKDVELRCDPISGHTALYWYRQSLGQGLEFLIYFQGNSAPDKSGLPSDRFSAERTGGSVSTLTIQRTQQEDSAVYLCASSSGFSGRAGAQYFGPGTRLTVL.

The genes are TRBV4-1 and TRBJ2-5; D unclear. V was clipped by 5 bases and J by 5 bases, with 18 bases between them. This CDR3 contains 15 residues. Germline lookup yields CDR1 MGHRA and CDR2 YSYEKL. This CDR3 reads CASSYDPGLSETQYF. The DNA for the CDR3 is TGCGCCAGCAGCTACGACCCCGGGCTATCGGAGACCCAGTACTTC.

The sample holds a few counts of this clonotype. This chain joins TRBV12-3 or TRBV12-4 and TRBJ1-5; TRBD1 might be the D (5 bases). Trimming removed 10 bases at V and 9 bases at J, with 22 bases between. The CDR3 covers 14 residues. CDR3 protein: CATSGDPSKRPQHF. As DNA, the CDR3 is TGTGCCACCTCGGGGGACCCTTCCAAAAGGCCCCAGCATTTT.

In its sample, this clonotype was seen a few times. The genes are TRBV30 and TRBJ2-4; 9 bases align to TRBD1. Unmatched junction bases numbered 0, after V lost 1 base and J lost 5 bases. CDR3 length: 13 amino acids. Germline V gene data show CDR1 as GTSNPN and CDR2 as SVGIG (reference sequence). For the CDR3, the DNA is TGTGCCTGGAGTGGGACAGGGGAAAACATTCAGTACTTC. Amino acids: CAWSGTGENIQYF.

The rearrangement joins TRBV29-1 to TRBJ1-1; D is unclear. V was clipped by 4 bases and J by 1 base, with 10 bases between them. This CDR3 is 13 amino acids long. The V gene's germline CDR1 is SQVTM and CDR2 ANQGSEA. In nucleotides, the CDR3 is TGCAGCGTTGTGCGGCAGACGAACACTGAAGCTTTCTTT. Residues: CSVVRQTNTEAFF.

This clonotype was detected ten times or more. This chain joins TRBV11-2 and TRBJ2-4; unclear D gene. Germline V gene lookup returns CDR1 SGHAT and CDR2 FQNNGV. Trimming left V 0 bases short and J 4 bases short, with 10 bases between. The CDR3 has 15 residues. The CDR3 here is CASSLDRFPKNIQYF. CDR3 in DNA: TGTGCCAGCAGCTTAGATCGATTTCCAAAAAACATTCAGTACTTC. The variable domain in full, with the rest retrieved from reference TRBV11-2 and TRBJ2-4, is EAGVAQSPRYKIIEKRQSVAFWCNPISGHATLYWYQQILGQGPKLLIQFQNNGVVDDSQLPKDRFSAERLKGVDSTLKIQPAKLEDSAVYLCASSLDRFPKNIQYFGAGTRLSVL.

The rearrangement joins TRBV27 to TRBJ2-5; D is uncertain. V was trimmed by 8 bases and J by 4 bases, leaving 14 bases between them. Germline assignment: CDR1 MNHEY and CDR2 SMNVEV (reference sequence). The CDR3 contains 13 residues. The CDR3 region is CASSALGRETQYF. The DNA for the CDR3 is TGTGCCAGCTCGGCGTTGGGAAGAGAGACCCAGTACTTC.